What follows is one T cell receptor (beta chain) and its context. Profiling relied on immunoSEQ multiplex PCR, and the TCRdb table lists in-frame clones only, not all of them. The table shows under 95,000 clones, with 90% to 95% occurring only once. These data belong to a study of blood T cell repertoires in COVID-19. The sample taken for sequencing was peripheral blood. This receptor was obtained from a woman between 50 and 59 years old in a cohort sampled during active COVID-19.

The CDR3: CASSSLRTGGPLDTGELFF. The CDR3 DNA reads as TGCGCCAGCAGCTCGCTTAGGACAGGGGGCCCTCTGGACACCGGGGAGCTGTTTTTT. V and J are TRBV5-1 and TRBJ2-2; 11 bases map to TRBD1. CDR3 length equals 19 residues. J lost 3 bases, V lost 3 bases, and 13 bases had no gene match. CDR1 and CDR2 (germline): SGHRS, YFSETQ.